This T cell receptor beta chain appears in the sequencing data of a study of identical twins. This clonotype was recorded a few times. CDR1 is LGHNA and CDR2 is YNFKEQ in the germline V gene. The CDR3 is 14 amino acids. V was trimmed by 3 bases and J by 6 bases, leaving 12 bases between them. Using its own MiXCR run on the 5' RACE reads, TCRdb lists one record per CDR3 protein. The sample gives hundreds of thousands of distinct CDR3 sequences, about 12% of which show up once; around 7.2% is in the top ten. The data were also submitted as part of a second study, on yellow fever vaccine responses in identical twins.

The sequence came from a woman aged 18-29 years in good health. The chain employs TRBV4-2 and TRBJ2-1; D is unresolved. The material sequenced was CD8+ T cells sorted from blood. The CDR3 DNA reads as TGTGCCAGCAGCCAGTACTACTATTTCAATGAGCAGTTCTTC. Residues: CASSQYYYFNEQFF.